This TCR beta chain was found in a study of cytomegalovirus exposure and HLA in healthy donors. Study-level findings and limits: Overall, under 200 TCR beta chains were annotated as cytomegalovirus-associated. Reportedly, diagnosis of cytomegalovirus status by the classifier showed high specificity and sensitivity.

As concerns this clone: What it binds is not known.

Primers: 60 Vbeta forward and 13 Jbeta reverse. In the original workflow: Roughly 11 million shared chains were among 65 million to 85 million unique TCR beta chains counted in a later analysis. The repertoire was sequenced with immunoSEQ multiplex PCR; TCRdb's copy has only in-frame clones and lacks some. V and J calls and clone size come straight from that table; D and trimming were deduced from the DNA. The profile shows 150,000 to 200,000 clones, 80% of them singletons. The CDR3 is made up of 15 amino acids. V was clipped by 2 bases and J by 3 bases; unmatched bases: 7. Per the germline V gene, CDR1 is GTSNPN and CDR2 is SVGIG (reference sequence).

The chain couples TRBV30 to TRBJ1-1, with 9 bases fitting TRBD1. The source of this sequence is a woman aged 40 to 55 in good health and CMV-seronegative. The sample was PBMCs. The CDR3 bases are TGTGCCTGGAGTAAATTCGACAGGGGGTACACTGAAGCTTTCTTT. It codes for CAWSKFDRGYTEAFF.